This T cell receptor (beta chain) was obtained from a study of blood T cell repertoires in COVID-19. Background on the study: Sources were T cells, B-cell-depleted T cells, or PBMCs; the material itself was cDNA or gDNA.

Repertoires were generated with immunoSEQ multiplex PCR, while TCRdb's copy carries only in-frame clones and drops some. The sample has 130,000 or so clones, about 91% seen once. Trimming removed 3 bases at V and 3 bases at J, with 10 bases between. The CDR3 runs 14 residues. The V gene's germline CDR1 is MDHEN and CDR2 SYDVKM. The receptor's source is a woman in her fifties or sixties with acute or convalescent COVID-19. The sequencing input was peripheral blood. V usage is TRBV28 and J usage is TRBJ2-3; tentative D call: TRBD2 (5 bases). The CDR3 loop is CASSFPTGTDTQYF. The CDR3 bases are TGTGCCAGCAGTTTTCCGACGGGGACAGATACGCAGTATTTT.